This T cell receptor beta chain was identified in a study of regulatory T cells in long-lasting Graves disease. Trimming pared 3 bases from V and 0 bases from J, leaving 12 bases between. The germline V gene encodes CDR1 SGHRS and CDR2 YFSETQ. This CDR3 is built from 15 residues. Noted time point: newly diagnosed GD, antithyroid drugs for less than 3 months. Researchers made the TCR library from RNA that was extracted from PBMCs. Sequencing libraries for TCR beta were prepared with iRepertoire HTBI primers and Arm-PCR of CDR3 regions. TCRdb fed the multiplex PCR reads into MiXCR, producing one record per CDR3 protein. The table has fewer than 650,000 distinct CDR3 sequences, roughly 16% seen once; the top ten hold around 18%. This clonotype was seen only a few times. Another study also made use of these data, one on T cells in Graves' hyperthyroidism and ophthalmopathy.

Sample: peripheral blood mononuclear cells (PBMCs), taken at new diagnosis, from a patient treated with antithyroid drugs. The clonotype was recovered from a woman aged 30 to 39 with Graves disease. The chain combines TRBV5-1 with TRBJ2-5; the D is unclear. CDR3 amino acids: CASSWPYTDQETQYF. DNA of the CDR3: TGCGCCAGCAGCTGGCCTTACACAGACCAAGAGACCCAGTACTTC. The whole variable domain, remainder taken from reference TRBV5-1 and TRBJ2-5, is KAGVTQTPRYLIKTRGQQVTLSCSPISGHRSVSWYQQTPGQGLQFLFEYFSETQRNKGNFPGRFSGRQFSNSRSEMNVSTLELGDSALYLCASSWPYTDQETQYFGPGTRLLVL.